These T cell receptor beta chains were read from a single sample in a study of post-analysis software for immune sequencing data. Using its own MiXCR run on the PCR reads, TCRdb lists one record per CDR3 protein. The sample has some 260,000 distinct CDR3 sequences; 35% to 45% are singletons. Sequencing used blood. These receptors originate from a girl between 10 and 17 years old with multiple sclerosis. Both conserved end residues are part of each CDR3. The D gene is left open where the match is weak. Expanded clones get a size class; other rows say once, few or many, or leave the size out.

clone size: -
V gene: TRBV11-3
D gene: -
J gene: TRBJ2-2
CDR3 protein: CASSFSNNGVALTGELFF
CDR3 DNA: TGTGCCAGCAGCTTCTCCAACAACGGGGTTGCTTTAACCGGGGAGCTGTTTTTT

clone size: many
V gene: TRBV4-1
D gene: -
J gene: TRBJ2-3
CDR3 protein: CASSRVAGTVDSTDTQYF
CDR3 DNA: TGCGCCAGCAGCCGAGTGGCCGGGACGGTCGATAGCACAGATACGCAGTATTTT

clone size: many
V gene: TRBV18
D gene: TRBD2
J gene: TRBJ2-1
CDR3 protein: CASSLTSGGDRNEQFF
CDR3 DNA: TGTGCCAGCTCACTGACTAGCGGGGGGGATCGAAATGAGCAGTTCTTC

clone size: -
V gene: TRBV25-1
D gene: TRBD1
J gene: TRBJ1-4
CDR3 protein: CASSEDRDRRNEKLFF
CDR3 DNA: TGTGCCAGCAGTGAGGACCGGGACAGACGAAATGAAAAACTGTTTTTT

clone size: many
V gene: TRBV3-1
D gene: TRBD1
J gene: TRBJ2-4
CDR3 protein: CASSQPGTENIQYF
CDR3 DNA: TGTGCCAGCAGCCAGCCCGGGACAGAGAACATTCAGTACTTC

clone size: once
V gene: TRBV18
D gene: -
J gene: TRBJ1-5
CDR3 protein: CASSPSAGGLGPQHF
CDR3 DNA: TGTGCCAGCTCACCATCCGCGGGGGGCCTTGGGCCCCAGCATTTT

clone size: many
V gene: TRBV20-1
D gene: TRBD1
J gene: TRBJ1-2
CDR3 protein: CSARDGQGAHGYTF
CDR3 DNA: TGCAGTGCTAGAGACGGACAGGGGGCCCATGGCTACACCTTC

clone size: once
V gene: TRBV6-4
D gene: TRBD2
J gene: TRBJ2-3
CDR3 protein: CASSVEREGTDTQYF
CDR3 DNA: TGTGCCAGCAGTGTGGAGCGGGAGGGCACAGATACGCAGTATTTT

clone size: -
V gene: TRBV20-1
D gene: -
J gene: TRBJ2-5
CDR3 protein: CSAQRPDPLETQYF
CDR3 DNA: TGCAGTGCACAACGGCCGGATCCACTAGAGACCCAGTACTTC

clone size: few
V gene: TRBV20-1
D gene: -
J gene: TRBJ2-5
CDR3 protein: CSARDGGGVETQYF
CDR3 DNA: TGCAGTGCTAGAGATGGAGGGGGAGTGGAGACCCAGTACTTC

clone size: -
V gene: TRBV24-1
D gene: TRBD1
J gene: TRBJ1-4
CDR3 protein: CATSDLGDRALTTNEKLFF
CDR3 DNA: TGTGCCACCAGTGATTTGGGGGACAGGGCCCTTACGACTAATGAAAAACTGTTTTTT

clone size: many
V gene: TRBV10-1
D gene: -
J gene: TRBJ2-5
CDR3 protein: CASSESRGRGRETQYF
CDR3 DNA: TGCGCCAGCAGTGAGTCAAGGGGCCGAGGGAGGGAGACCCAGTACTTC

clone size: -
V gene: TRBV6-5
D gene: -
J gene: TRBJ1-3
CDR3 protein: CASSERTSSGNTIYF
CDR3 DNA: TGTGCCAGCAGTGAAAGAACGAGCTCTGGAAACACCATATATTTT

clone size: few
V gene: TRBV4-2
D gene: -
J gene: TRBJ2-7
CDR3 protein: CASSGVAQHEQYF
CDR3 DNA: TGTGCCAGCAGCGGGGTAGCGCAGCACGAGCAGTACTTC

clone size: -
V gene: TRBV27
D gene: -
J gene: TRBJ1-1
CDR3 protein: CASSLSQYKGTEAFF
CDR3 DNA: TGTGCCAGCAGTTTATCCCAGTACAAGGGGACTGAAGCTTTCTTT

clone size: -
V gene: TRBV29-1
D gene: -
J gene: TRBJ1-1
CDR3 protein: CSFSRLEAFF
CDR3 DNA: TGCAGCTTCTCACGTCTTGAAGCTTTCTTT

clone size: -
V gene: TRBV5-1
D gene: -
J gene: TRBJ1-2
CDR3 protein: CASSSGPDSTRDYGYTF
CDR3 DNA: TGCGCCAGCAGCTCGGGGCCGGACAGCACGCGAGACTATGGCTACACCTTC

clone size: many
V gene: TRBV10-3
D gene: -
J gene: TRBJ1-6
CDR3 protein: CAISESKGSYNSPLHF
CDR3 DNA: TGTGCCATCAGTGAGTCCAAGGGATCCTATAATTCACCCCTCCACTTT

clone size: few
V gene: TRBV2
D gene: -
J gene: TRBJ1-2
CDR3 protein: CASSERILYGYTF
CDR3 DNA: TGTGCCAGCAGTGAACGCATCCTCTATGGCTACACCTTC

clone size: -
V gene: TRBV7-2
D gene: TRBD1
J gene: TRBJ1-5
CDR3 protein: CASSLLGTGFQTQHF
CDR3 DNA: TGTGCCAGCAGCTTATTAGGGACAGGGTTTCAGACCCAGCATTTT

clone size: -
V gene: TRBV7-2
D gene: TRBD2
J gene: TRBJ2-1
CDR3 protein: CASSLKGGPPNEQFF
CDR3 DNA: TGTGCCAGCAGCTTAAAGGGAGGGCCCCCCAATGAGCAGTTCTTC

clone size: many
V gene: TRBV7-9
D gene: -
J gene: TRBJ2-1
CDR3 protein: CASSLGGTATYNEQFF
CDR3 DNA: TGTGCCAGCAGCTTGGGCGGGACGGCAACTTACAATGAGCAGTTCTTC

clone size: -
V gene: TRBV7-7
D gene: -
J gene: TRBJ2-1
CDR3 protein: CASSQYGRDNEQFF
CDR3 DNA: TGTGCTAGCAGCCAATATGGACGGGACAATGAGCAGTTCTTC

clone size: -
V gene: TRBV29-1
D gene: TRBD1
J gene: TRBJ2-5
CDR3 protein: CSGGAQQGQETQYF
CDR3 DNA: TGCAGCGGAGGTGCTCAACAGGGGCAAGAGACCCAGTACTTC

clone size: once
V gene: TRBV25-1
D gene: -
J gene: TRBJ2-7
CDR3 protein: CASSEYISTYEQYF
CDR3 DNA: TGTGCCAGCAGTGAATATATCAGCACCTACGAGCAGTACTTC

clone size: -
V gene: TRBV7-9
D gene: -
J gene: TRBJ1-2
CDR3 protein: CASSLVAGYGYTF
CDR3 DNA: TGTGCCAGCAGCTTAGTGGCAGGGTATGGCTACACCTTC

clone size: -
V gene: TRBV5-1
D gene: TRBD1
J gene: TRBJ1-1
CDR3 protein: CASSPQGDTRARVEAFF
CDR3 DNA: TGCGCCAGCAGCCCCCAGGGGGATACCCGGGCTCGGGTTGAAGCTTTCTTT

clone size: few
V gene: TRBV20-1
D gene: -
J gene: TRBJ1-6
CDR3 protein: CSARDLHSPLHF
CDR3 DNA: TGCAGTGCTAGAGATCTTCATTCACCCCTCCACTTT

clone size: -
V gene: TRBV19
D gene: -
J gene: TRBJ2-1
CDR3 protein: CASSIEGNEQFF
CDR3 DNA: TGTGCCAGTAGTATAGAGGGGAATGAGCAGTTCTTC

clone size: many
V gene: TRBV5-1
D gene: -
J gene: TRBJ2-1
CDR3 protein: CASSFVYNEQFF
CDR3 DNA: TGCGCCAGCAGCTTCGTCTACAATGAGCAGTTCTTC

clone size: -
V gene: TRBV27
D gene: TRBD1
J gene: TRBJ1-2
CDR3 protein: CASSPRGPYGYTF
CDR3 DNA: TGTGCCAGCAGTCCCAGGGGGCCCTATGGCTACACCTTC

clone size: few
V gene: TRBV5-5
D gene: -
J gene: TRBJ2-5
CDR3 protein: CASSLARQVQETQYF
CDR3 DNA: TGTGCCAGCAGCTTGGCCCGACAAGTACAAGAGACCCAGTACTTC

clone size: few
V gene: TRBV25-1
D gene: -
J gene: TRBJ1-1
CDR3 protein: CASSDSGPANTEAFF
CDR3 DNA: TGTGCCAGCAGTGACTCGGGACCGGCGAACACTGAAGCTTTCTTT

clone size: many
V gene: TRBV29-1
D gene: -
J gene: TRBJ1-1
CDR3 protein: CSVLWATEAFF
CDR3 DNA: TGCAGCGTGCTATGGGCCACTGAAGCTTTCTTT

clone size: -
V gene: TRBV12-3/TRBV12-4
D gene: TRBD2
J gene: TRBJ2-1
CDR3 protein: CASSYSGGIYNEQFF
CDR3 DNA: TGTGCCAGCAGCTACAGCGGGGGGATCTACAATGAGCAGTTCTTC

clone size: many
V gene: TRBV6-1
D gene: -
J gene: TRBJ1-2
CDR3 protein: CASGDRPNYGYTF
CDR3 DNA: TGTGCCAGCGGAGACAGGCCCAACTATGGCTACACCTTC

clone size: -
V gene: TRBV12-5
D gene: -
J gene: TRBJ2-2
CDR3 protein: CASGLKAATGELFF
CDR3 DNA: TGTGCTAGTGGTTTGAAGGCTGCCACCGGGGAGCTGTTTTTT

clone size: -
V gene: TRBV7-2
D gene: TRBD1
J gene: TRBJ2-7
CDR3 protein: CASSLAGQGYEQYF
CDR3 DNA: TGTGCCAGCAGCTTAGCCGGACAGGGCTACGAGCAGTACTTC

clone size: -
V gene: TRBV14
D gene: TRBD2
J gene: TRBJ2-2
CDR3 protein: CVSSERLAGVGGELFF
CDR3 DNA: TGTGTCAGCAGCGAAAGACTAGCGGGGGTCGGCGGGGAGCTGTTTTTT

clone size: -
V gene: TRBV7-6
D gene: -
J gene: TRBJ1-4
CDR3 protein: CASSPYSGPRGATNEKLFF
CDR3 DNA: TGTGCCAGCAGCCCCTACTCCGGCCCCAGGGGTGCAACTAATGAAAAACTGTTTTTT

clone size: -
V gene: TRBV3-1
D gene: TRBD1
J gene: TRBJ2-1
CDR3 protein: CASSQDKGFWDRFSYNEQFF
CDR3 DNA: TGTGCCAGCAGCCAAGATAAAGGCTTCTGGGACAGGTTCTCCTACAATGAGCAGTTCTTC

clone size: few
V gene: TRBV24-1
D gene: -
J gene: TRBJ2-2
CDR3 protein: CATSPPGGELFF
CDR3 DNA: TGTGCCACCAGTCCCCCAGGCGGGGAGCTGTTTTTT

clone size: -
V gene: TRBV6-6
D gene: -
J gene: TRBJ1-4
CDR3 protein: CASSYSNEKLFF
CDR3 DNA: TGTGCCAGCAGTTACTCGAATGAAAAACTGTTTTTT

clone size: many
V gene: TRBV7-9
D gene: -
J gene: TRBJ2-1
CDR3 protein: CASSSTSTYVPFF
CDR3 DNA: TGTGCCAGCAGCTCCACCTCTACGTACGTTCCGTTCTTC

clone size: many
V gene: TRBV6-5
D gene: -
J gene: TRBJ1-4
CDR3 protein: CASRLLDRNEKLFF
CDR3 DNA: TGTGCCAGCAGACTCCTCGACAGGAATGAAAAACTGTTTTTT

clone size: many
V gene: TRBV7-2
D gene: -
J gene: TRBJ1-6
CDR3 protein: CASRPKVGFNSPLHF
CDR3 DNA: TGTGCCAGCAGGCCCAAGGTCGGGTTCAATTCACCCCTCCACTTT

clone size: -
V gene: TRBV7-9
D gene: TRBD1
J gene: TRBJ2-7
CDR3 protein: CASSLGDRGEQYF
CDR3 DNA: TGTGCCAGCAGCTTAGGGGACAGGGGCGAGCAGTACTTC

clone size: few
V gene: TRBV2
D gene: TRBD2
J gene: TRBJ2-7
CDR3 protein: CASSVTSGDDYEQYF
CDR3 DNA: TGTGCCAGCAGTGTGACTAGCGGGGATGACTACGAGCAGTACTTC

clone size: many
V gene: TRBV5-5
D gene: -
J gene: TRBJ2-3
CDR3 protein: CASSPGTQFPLDTQYF
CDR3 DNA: TGTGCCAGCAGCCCCGGGACTCAATTCCCCCTAGATACGCAGTATTTT

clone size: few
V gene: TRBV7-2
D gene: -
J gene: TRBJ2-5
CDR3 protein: CASSPLGRVTQETQYF
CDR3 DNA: TGTGCCAGCAGCCCCCTGGGGAGAGTGACTCAAGAGACCCAGTACTTC

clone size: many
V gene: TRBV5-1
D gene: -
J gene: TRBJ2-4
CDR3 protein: CASSPGLFQSNIQYF
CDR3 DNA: TGCGCCAGCAGCCCAGGACTATTCCAGTCCAACATTCAGTACTTC

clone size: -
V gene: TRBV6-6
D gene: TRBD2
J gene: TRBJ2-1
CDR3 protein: CASSSPGLANNEQFF
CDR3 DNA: TGTGCCAGCAGTTCCCCGGGACTAGCGAACAATGAGCAGTTCTTC

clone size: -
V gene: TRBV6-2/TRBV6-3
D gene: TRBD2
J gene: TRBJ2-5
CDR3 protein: CASTDLLAGGRQETQYF
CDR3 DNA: TGTGCCAGCACCGACCTACTAGCGGGAGGGAGACAAGAGACCCAGTACTTC